This T cell receptor (beta chain) derives from a study of shared clonotypes between healthy human individuals. This CDR3 has 14 amino acids. CDR1 and CDR2 from the germline V gene are MDHEN and SYDVKM. The ends lost 6 bases at V and 2 bases at J; junction bases unmatched: 6. In the authors' workflow: Because ImmunoSEQ provided only junction sequences with no quality scores, the filtering differed. The repertoire was sequenced with immunoSEQ multiplex PCR; TCRdb's copy has only in-frame clones and lacks some. V, J and clone size reflect that table, while D and trimming were determined from the DNA. The sample has approximately 1.5 million clones, 95% to 99% seen once; the top ten hold approximately 0.44%.

The genes are TRBV28 and TRBJ2-7, with 8 bases aligning to TRBD1. This receptor was identified in a man aged 25 to 45 in good health. Source material: naive CD4+ T cells sorted from blood. Subset defined: CD45RA+ positively selected. The CDR3 sequence: CASRGQDITYEQYF. The CDR3 region has the DNA TGTGCCAGCAGGGGACAGGACATTACCTACGAGCAGTACTTC.